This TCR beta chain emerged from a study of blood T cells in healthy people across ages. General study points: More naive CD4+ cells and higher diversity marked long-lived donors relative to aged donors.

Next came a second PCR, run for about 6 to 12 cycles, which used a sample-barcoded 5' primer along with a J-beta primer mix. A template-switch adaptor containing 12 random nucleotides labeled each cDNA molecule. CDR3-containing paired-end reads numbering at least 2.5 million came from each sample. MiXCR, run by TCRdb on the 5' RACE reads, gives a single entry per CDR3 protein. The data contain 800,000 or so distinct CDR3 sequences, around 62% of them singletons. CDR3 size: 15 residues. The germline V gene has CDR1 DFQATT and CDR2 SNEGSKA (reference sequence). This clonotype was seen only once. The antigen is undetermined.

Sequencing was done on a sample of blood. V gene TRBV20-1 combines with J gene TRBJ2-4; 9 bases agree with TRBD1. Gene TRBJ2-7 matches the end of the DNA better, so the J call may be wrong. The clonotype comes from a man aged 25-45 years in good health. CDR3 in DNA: TGCAGTGCTAATGTTCCGGGACAGGGTAGGAACGAGCAGTACTTC. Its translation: CSANVPGQGRNEQYF.